The 26 T cell receptor beta chains reported below all come from one sample, sequenced in a study of blood T cell repertoires in COVID-19. Assay: immunoSEQ multiplex PCR; the TCRdb copy retains only in-frame clones and omits some. The sample lists about 480,000 clones; approximately 87% were seen once. Sequencing was done on a sample of PBMCs or T cells enriched from blood (not recorded which). The receptor set was obtained from a middle-aged woman who had recovered from COVID-19.

There are a few counts of this clone. This chain connects TRBV12-5 to TRBJ1-2, with D unresolved. The CDR3 sequence is 13 residues long. V lost 4 bases and J lost 2, with 8 bases in between. The germline CDR1 and CDR2 sequences are LGHNT and FRNRAP. CDR3 in amino acids: CASGSPLNYGYTF. CDR3 DNA sequence: TGTGCTAGTGGTTCTCCCCTAAACTATGGCTACACCTTC.

This chain connects TRBV7-2 to TRBJ2-1; 7 bases line up with TRBD2. The CDR3 is made up of 16 amino acids. Per germline, CDR1 SGHTA and CDR2 FQGNSA. The V and J ends lost 5 bases and 6 bases, in that order; junction bases with no gene match: 13. CDR3 residues: CASSRLRGGRRNEQFF. The CDR3 DNA reads TGTGCCAGCAGCCGTTTGAGGGGAGGGCGTCGCAATGAGCAGTTCTTC.

The chain combines TRBV19 with TRBJ1-5; D remains unclear. CDR3 size: 14 residues. Trimming left V 3 bases short and J 3 bases short, with 9 bases between. Germline V gene sequence: CDR1 LNHDA, CDR2 SQIVND (reference sequence). The CDR3, as DNA: TGTGCCAGTAGTATCCCTTCCTACAATCAGCCCCAGCATTTT. Translated, it gives CASSIPSYNQPQHF.

V and J are TRBV7-2 and TRBJ2-7; 7 nucleotides line up with TRBD2. The V segment lost 4 bases and the J segment 2 bases; nucleotides outside the gene matches: 8. The CDR3 has 15 residues. Germline lookup yields CDR1 SGHTA and CDR2 FQGNSA. The CDR3, as DNA: TGTGCCAGCAGCTCCCGGACTAGTAGGGCCTACGAGCAGTACTTC. Its protein is CASSSRTSRAYEQYF.

The rearrangement links TRBV5-6 to TRBJ2-2; 15 bases fit TRBD2. After removal of 3 bases from V and 2 bases from J, the junction contained 2 bases not matched to a gene. The germline CDR1 and CDR2 sequences are SGHDT and YYEEEE. CDR3 size: 17 residues. This CDR3 reads CASSSGLAGGNTGELFF. The CDR3 DNA sequence: TGTGCCAGCAGCTCGGGACTAGCGGGAGGTAACACCGGGGAGCTGTTTTTT. The variable domain in full, completed from reference TRBV5-6 and TRBJ2-2, reads DAGVTQSPTHLIKTRGQQVTLRCSPKSGHDTVSWYQQALGQGPQFIFQYYEEEERQRGNFPDRFSGHQFPNYSSELNVNALLLGDSALYLCASSSGLAGGNTGELFFGEGSRLTVL.

The rearrangement joins TRBV4-1 to TRBJ2-4; possible D gene TRBD2, 7 bases. Per germline, CDR1 MGHRA and CDR2 YSYEKL. Deletions cut 0 bases from V and 3 bases from J, with 15 bases between. This CDR3 comprises 17 residues. The CDR3 nucleotides are TGCGCCAGCAGCCAAGAGGCGGGGGCGTTAGGCAAAAACATTCAGTACTTC. This translates into CASSQEAGALGKNIQYF.

The chain links TRBV30 to TRBJ2-7, with 8 bases aligning to TRBD1. There are 13 residues in the CDR3. V was clipped by 4 bases and J by 6 bases; unmatched bases: 8. Germline V gene data show CDR1 as GTSNPN and CDR2 as SVGIG (reference sequence). This CDR3 is CAWTRTGISEQYF. The CDR3 nucleotides are TGTGCCTGGACCAGGACAGGGATCTCCGAGCAGTACTTC. Full variable domain (remainder filled in from reference TRBV30 and TRBJ2-7): SQTIHQWPATLVQPVGSPLSLECTVEGTSNPNLYWYRQAAGRGLQLLFYSVGIGQISSEVPQNLSASRPQDRQFILSSKKLLLSDSGFYLCAWTRTGISEQYFGPGTRLTVT.

The CDR3 DNA is TGTGCCAGCAGTGTGGACTTTTGGGGAACCAATCAGCCCCAGCATTTT. This codes for CASSVDFWGTNQPQHF. This chain joins TRBV6-1 and TRBJ1-5; D is unresolved. Deletions cut 4 bases from V and 3 bases from J, with 16 bases between. This CDR3 has 16 residues. CDR1 is MNHNS and CDR2 is SASEGT in the germline V gene.

The chain recombines TRBV5-1 with TRBJ1-4; the D is unclear. The CDR3 is 18 residues long. CDR1 is SGHRS, CDR2 YFSETQ, per germline. Deletions cut 0 bases from V and 3 bases from J, with 18 bases between. In nucleotides, the CDR3 is TGCGCCAGCAGCTTGGCCCCGTCGGGATTCGCAGCTAATGAAAAACTGTTTTTT. As protein: CASSLAPSGFAANEKLFF.

The chain recombines TRBV12-3 or TRBV12-4 with TRBJ2-1, with 7 positions matching TRBD2. The CDR3 totals 13 residues. V shed 1 base and J 8 bases; nucleotides not matched to a gene: 2. CDR3 protein: CASSLGEGYEQFF. The CDR3 DNA follows: TGTGCCAGCAGTTTAGGGGAGGGTTATGAGCAGTTCTTC.

J is TRBJ1-1 and V is TRBV6-5; a weak D match, TRBD1 (6 bases). The CDR3 sequence is 13 residues long. Trimming took 5 bases from V and 3 from J, leaving 10 bases between them. Per the germline V gene, CDR1 is MNHEY and CDR2 is SVGAGI. CDR3 region: CASSPDRDTEAFF. The CDR3 DNA reads TGTGCCAGCAGTCCGGACAGAGACACTGAAGCTTTCTTT.

This chain joins TRBV5-1 and TRBJ2-7; 12 bases agree with TRBD1. V shed 2 bases, J shed 3 bases, and the junction held 9 bases outside the gene matches. CDR1 SGHRS and CDR2 YFSETQ come from the germline V gene. The CDR3 sequence is 17 residues long. CDR3 sequence reads: CASSFGPGQGAIYEQYF. The CDR3 DNA sequence: TGCGCCAGCAGCTTTGGGCCGGGACAGGGGGCGATCTACGAGCAGTACTTC.

This clone has more than one count but fewer than ten. V usage is TRBV4-1 and J usage is TRBJ1-1; 8 bases are shared with TRBD1. Trimming removed 0 bases from V and 9 bases from J; junction bases left unmatched: 9. Germline-derived CDR1 and CDR2 are MGHRA and YSYEKL. CDR3 size: 15 residues. The CDR3 loop is CASSQEPTTGDKAFF. For the CDR3, the DNA is TGCGCCAGCAGCCAAGAACCCACGACAGGGGACAAAGCTTTCTTT.

The gene calls are TRBV7-9 and TRBJ2-7, with D possibly matching TRBD1 (5 bases). Trimming stripped 3 bases from V and 2 bases from J, with 11 bases between. Germline CDR1 SEHNR, CDR2 FQNEAQ (reference sequence). CDR3 length equals 14 residues. The CDR3 sequence: CASSFSQGTYEQYF. The DNA of the CDR3 is TGTGCCAGCAGCTTCAGTCAGGGAACCTACGAGCAGTACTTC.

The V and J genes are TRBV9 and TRBJ2-2; TRBD1 matches 11 bases. The CDR3 extends over 17 amino acids. V shed 0 bases, J shed 6 bases, and the junction held 7 bases outside the gene matches. The germline gives CDR1 SGDLS, CDR2 YYNGEE. This chain's CDR3 is CASSVATGTGGPGELFF. DNA for the CDR3: TGTGCCAGCAGCGTAGCCACCGGGACAGGGGGACCCGGGGAGCTGTTTTTT.

The CDR3 here is CASSPLKGAMNTEAFF. For the CDR3, the DNA is TGTGCCAGCTCACCACTCAAGGGGGCCATGAACACTGAAGCTTTCTTT. This rearrangement joins TRBV18 to TRBJ1-1, with 7 nucleotides matching TRBD1. This CDR3 spans 16 amino acids. Trimming took 1 base from V and 0 from J; bases not matched to a gene: 5. Germline-derived CDR1 and CDR2 are KGHSH and LQKENI. Based on the CDR3 plus reference TRBV18 and TRBJ1-1, the full variable domain is NAGVMQNPRHLVRRRGQEARLRCSPMKGHSHVYWYRQLPEEGLKFMVYLQKENIIDESGMPKERFSAEFPKEGPSILRIQQVVRGDSAAYFCASSPLKGAMNTEAFFGQGTRLTVV.

The chain uses TRBV7-9 and TRBJ2-2; 11 bases agree with TRBD2. Germline CDR1 SEHNR, CDR2 FQNEAQ (reference sequence). J lost 4 bases, V lost 5 bases, and 6 bases had no gene match. The CDR3 is made up of 16 amino acids. CDR3 DNA sequence: TGTGCCAGCAGCACCGGGACTAGCGGTCGCACCGGGGAGCTGTTTTTT. This translates into CASSTGTSGRTGELFF.

This clone was observed a handful of times. V usage is TRBV11-3 and J usage is TRBJ1-6; D is ambiguous. The CDR3 covers 15 residues. From germline, CDR1 is SGHNT and CDR2 YENEEA. V was shortened by 3 bases and J by 6 bases, with 12 bases between the two germline ends. Written as DNA, the CDR3 is TGTGCCAGCAGCTTGAACAGTCCTATTAATTCACCCCTCCACTTT. Encoded protein: CASSLNSPINSPLHF.

This chain joins TRBV15 and TRBJ1-5; TRBD1 might be the D (6 bases). The germline CDR1 and CDR2 sequences are LNHNV and YYDKDF (reference sequence). Trimming pared 1 base from V and 4 bases from J, leaving 23 bases between. The CDR3 has 19 residues. CDR3 bases: TGTGCCACCAGCAGAGTTTTGGGACACCGTTACGGGGGGAATCAGCCCCAGCATTTT. The encoded protein is CATSRVLGHRYGGNQPQHF.

This chain connects TRBV7-2 to TRBJ2-2; weak D call: TRBD1 (5 bases). The CDR3 sequence is 16 residues long. Between the trimmed V and J ends, which lost 1 base and 2 bases, there was a span of 11 bases. From germline, CDR1 is SGHTA and CDR2 FQGNSA. This chain's CDR3 is CASSLGQPQNTGELFF. The CDR3 DNA reads as TGTGCCAGCAGCTTAGGACAGCCACAAAACACCGGGGAGCTGTTTTTT.

This clone was seen once. The chain joins TRBV15 to TRBJ2-7; 8 bases fit TRBD1. The germline CDR1 and CDR2 sequences are LNHNV and YYDKDF (reference sequence). This CDR3 has 16 amino acids. V gave up 0 bases and J gave up 6 bases; unmatched junction bases: 10. CDR3 residues: CATSRDPRQGLGEQYF. The CDR3 region has the DNA TGTGCCACCAGCAGAGATCCCCGACAGGGGCTGGGCGAGCAGTACTTC.

J is TRBJ1-5 and V is TRBV7-2, with a tentative D call TRBD1 (5 bases). Trimming removed 4 bases at V and 0 bases at J, with 10 bases between. This CDR3 region has 15 residues. The germline gives CDR1 SGHTA, CDR2 FQGNSA. The CDR3 DNA reads as TGTGCCAGCAGCTCTGGGACTAATAGCAATCAGCCCCAGCATTTT. The encoded protein is CASSSGTNSNQPQHF.

J is TRBJ2-7 and V is TRBV4-1, with D tentatively TRBD2 (6 bases). The CDR3 has 17 amino acids. CDR1 and CDR2 (germline): MGHRA, YSYEKL. The V end was cut by 1 base, the J end by 2 bases, with 18 bases between. The DNA for the CDR3 is TGCGCCAGCAGCCAAGTGCACGGGAGCCGGGGACCCTACGAGCAGTACTTC. This codes for CASSQVHGSRGPYEQYF.

The CDR3 region is CASSLGTGYSYGYTF. The CDR3 DNA sequence: TGTGCCAGCAGCTTAGGTACAGGGTATAGCTATGGCTACACCTTC. The rearrangement uses TRBV7-2 and TRBJ1-2, with a weak D call TRBD1 (6 bases). CDR3 size: 15 residues. The germline V and J ends were trimmed by 1 base and 4 bases, with 13 bases remaining between them. The germline V gene has CDR1 SGHTA and CDR2 FQGNSA.

The gene calls are TRBV5-6 and TRBJ1-1; D is perhaps TRBD1 (6 bases). Trimming left V 4 bases short and J 1 base short, with 8 bases between. The germline CDR1 and CDR2 sequences are SGHDT and YYEEEE. This CDR3 has 13 amino acids. The CDR3, as DNA: TGTGCCAGCAGCCGGACAGCGAACACTGAAGCTTTCTTT. Translating gives CASSRTANTEAFF.

J is TRBJ1-1 and V is TRBV7-2; the D is unclear. The CDR3 contains 15 residues. V dropped 4 bases and J dropped 4 bases, with 16 bases sitting between them. CDR1 and CDR2 from the germline V gene are SGHTA and FQGNSA. This chain's CDR3 is CASSSTRVSGTEAFF. CDR3 in DNA: TGTGCCAGCAGCTCCACTAGGGTTTCCGGCACTGAAGCTTTCTTT.